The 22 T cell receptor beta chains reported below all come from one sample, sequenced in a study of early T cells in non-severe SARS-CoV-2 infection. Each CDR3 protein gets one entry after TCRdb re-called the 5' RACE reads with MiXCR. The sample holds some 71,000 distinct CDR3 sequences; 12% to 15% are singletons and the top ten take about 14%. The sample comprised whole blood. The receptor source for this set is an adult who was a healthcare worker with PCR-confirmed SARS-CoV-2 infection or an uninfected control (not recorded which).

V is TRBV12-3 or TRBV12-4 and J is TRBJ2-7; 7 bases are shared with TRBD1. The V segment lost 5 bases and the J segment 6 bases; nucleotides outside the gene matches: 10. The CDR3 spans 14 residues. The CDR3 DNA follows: TGTGCCAGCAGTCCCCACCCGACAGGGTCCGAGCAGTACTTC. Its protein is CASSPHPTGSEQYF.

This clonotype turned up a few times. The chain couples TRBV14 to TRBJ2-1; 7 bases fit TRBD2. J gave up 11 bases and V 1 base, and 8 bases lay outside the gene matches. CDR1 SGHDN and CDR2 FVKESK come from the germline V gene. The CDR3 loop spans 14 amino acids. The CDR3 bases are TGTGCCAGCAGCCAAGGACAGAGTAGCGGGCAGCAGTTCTTC. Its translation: CASSQGQSSGQQFF.

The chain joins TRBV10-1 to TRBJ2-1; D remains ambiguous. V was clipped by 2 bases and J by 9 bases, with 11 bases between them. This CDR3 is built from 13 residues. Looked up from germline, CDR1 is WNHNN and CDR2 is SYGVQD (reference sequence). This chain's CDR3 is CASSERTLGEQFF. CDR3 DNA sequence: TGCGCCAGCAGTGAGCGGACCTTGGGTGAGCAGTTCTTC.

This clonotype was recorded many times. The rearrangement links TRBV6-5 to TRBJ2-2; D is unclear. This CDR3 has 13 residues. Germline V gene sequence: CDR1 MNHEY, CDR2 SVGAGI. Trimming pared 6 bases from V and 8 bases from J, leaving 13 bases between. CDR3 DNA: TGTGCCAGCAGGAGCAGTTGGGCAGGGGAGCTGTTTTTT. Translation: CASRSSWAGELFF.

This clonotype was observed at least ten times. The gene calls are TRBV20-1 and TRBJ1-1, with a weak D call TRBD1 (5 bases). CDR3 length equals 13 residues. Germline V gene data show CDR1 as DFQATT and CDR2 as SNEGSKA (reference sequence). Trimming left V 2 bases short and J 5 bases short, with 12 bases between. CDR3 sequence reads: CSARRGPTTEAFF. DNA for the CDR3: TGCAGTGCTAGACGGGGACCGACAACTGAAGCTTTCTTT.

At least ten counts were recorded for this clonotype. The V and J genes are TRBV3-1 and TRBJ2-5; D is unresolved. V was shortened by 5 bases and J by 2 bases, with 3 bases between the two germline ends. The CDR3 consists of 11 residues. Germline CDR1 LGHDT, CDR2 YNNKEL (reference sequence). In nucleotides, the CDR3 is TGTGCCAGCAGCACTCAAGAGACCCAGTACTTC. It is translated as CASSTQETQYF.

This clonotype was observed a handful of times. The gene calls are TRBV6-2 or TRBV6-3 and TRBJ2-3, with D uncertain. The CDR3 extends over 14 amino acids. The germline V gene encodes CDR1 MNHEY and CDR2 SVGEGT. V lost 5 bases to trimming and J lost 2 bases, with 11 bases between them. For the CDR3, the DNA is TGTGCCAGCAGTCACGGCGGCGCCACAGATACGCAGTATTTT. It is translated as CASSHGGATDTQYF.

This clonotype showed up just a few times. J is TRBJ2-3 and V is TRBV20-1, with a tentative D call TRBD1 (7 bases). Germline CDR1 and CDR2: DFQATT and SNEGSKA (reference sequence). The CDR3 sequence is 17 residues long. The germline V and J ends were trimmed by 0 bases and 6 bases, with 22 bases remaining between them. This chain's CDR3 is CSARDPRRGRVKDTQYF. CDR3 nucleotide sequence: TGCAGTGCTAGAGATCCGAGGAGGGGGCGCGTTAAGGATACGCAGTATTTT.

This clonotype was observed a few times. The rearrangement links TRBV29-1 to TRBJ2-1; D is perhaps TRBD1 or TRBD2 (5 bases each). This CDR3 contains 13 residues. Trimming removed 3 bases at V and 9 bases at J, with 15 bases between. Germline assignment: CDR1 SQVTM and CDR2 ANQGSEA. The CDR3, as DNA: TGCAGCGTTGACGGGGACGGGGTGAGTGAGCAGTTCTTC. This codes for CSVDGDGVSEQFF.

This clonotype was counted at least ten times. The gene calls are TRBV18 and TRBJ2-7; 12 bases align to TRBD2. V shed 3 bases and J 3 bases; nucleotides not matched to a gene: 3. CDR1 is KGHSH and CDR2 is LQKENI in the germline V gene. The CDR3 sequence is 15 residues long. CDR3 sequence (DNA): TGTGCCAGCTCACCGACTAGCGGGGGTGACTACGAGCAGTACTTC. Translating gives CASSPTSGGDYEQYF.

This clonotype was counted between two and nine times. The CDR3 is CASSFEGSYGYTF. The CDR3 nucleotides read TGCGCCAGCAGCTTTGAAGGGTCCTATGGCTACACCTTC. The J gene is TRBJ1-2, the V gene TRBV5-1; D unclear. The CDR3 spans 13 residues. V was trimmed by 2 bases and J by 4 bases, leaving 9 bases between them. In germline, CDR1 is SGHRS, CDR2 YFSETQ.

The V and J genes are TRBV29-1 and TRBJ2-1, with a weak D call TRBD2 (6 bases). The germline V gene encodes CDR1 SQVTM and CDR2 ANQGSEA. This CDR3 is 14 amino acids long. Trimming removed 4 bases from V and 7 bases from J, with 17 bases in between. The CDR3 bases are TGCAGCGTTGGGGGAGGCGGACTTGGGAATGAGCAGTTCTTC. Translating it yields CSVGGGGLGNEQFF.

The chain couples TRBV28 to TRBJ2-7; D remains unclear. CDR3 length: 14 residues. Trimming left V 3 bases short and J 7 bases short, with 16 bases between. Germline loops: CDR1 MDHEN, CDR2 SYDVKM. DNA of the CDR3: TGTGCCAGCAGTTTTGCATTGGGCTTTCAGGAGCAGTACTTC. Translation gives CASSFALGFQEQYF.

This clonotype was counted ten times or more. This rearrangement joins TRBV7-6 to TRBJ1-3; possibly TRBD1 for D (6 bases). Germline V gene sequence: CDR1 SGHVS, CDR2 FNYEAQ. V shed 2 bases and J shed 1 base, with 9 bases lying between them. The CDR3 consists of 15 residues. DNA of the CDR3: TGTGCCAGCAGCTTAAATCAGGGGTCTGGAAACACCATATATTTT. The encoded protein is CASSLNQGSGNTIYF. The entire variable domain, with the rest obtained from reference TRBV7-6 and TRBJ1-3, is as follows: GAGVSQSPRYKVTKRGQDVALRCDPISGHVSLYWYRQALGQGPEFLTYFNYEAQQDKSGLPNDRFSAERPEGSISTLTIQRTEQRDSAMYRCASSLNQGSGNTIYFGEGSWLTVV.

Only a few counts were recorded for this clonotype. The CDR3 protein is CASSFLDRHLNTEAFF. As DNA, the CDR3 is TGTGCCAGCAGTTTCTTGGACAGACATTTGAACACTGAAGCTTTCTTT. V usage is TRBV28 and J usage is TRBJ1-1; tentatively, D is TRBD1 (6 bases). Germline loops: CDR1 MDHEN, CDR2 SYDVKM. V was trimmed by 3 bases and J by 0 bases, leaving 14 bases between them. This CDR3 spans 16 amino acids.

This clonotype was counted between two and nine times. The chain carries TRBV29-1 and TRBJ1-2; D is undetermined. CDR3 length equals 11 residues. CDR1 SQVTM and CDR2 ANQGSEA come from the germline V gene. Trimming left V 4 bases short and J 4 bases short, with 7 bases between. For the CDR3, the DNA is TGCAGCGTTGTTTGGGCCTATGGCTACACCTTC. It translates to CSVVWAYGYTF.

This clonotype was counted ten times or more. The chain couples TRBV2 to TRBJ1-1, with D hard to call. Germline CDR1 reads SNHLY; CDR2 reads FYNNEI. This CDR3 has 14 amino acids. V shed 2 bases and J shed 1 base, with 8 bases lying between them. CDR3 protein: CASSELTENTEAFF. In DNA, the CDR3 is TGTGCCAGCAGTGAACTGACGGAGAACACTGAAGCTTTCTTT.

In DNA, the CDR3 is TGTGTAGTCGGGGGTAGGAATGGCTACACCTTC. It codes for CVVGGRNGYTF. The chain combines TRBV12-3 or TRBV12-4 with TRBJ1-2, with D possibly being TRBD1 (5 bases). This CDR3 spans 11 amino acids.

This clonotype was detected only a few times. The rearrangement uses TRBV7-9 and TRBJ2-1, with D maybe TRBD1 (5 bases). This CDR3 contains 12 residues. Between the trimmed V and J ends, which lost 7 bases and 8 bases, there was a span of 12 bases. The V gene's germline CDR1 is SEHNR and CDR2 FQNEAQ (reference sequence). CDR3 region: CASIERGYEQFF. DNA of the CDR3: TGTGCCAGCATCGAAAGGGGTTATGAGCAGTTCTTC.

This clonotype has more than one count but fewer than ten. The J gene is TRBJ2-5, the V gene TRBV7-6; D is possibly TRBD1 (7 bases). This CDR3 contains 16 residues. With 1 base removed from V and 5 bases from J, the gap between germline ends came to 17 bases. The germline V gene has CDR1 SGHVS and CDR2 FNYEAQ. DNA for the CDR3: TGTGCCAGCAGCTTAGTAGGTTCGACAGGGAGGGAGACCCAGTACTTC. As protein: CASSLVGSTGRETQYF.

CDR3 nucleotide sequence: TGTGCCAGCAGCTTCCGGGGGACCAATTCACCCCTCCACTTT. Protein sequence: CASSFRGTNSPLHF. The chain is built from TRBV12-3 or TRBV12-4 and TRBJ1-6, with a possible D match to TRBD1 (5 bases). Trimming pared 6 bases from V and 7 bases from J, leaving 13 bases between. CDR3 size: 14 residues.

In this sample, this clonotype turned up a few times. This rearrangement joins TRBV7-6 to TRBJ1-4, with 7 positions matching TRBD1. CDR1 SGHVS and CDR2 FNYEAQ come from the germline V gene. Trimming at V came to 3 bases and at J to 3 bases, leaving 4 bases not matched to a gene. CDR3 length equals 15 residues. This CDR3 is CASSLYRGANEKLFF. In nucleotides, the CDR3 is TGTGCCAGCAGCTTGTACAGGGGAGCTAATGAAAAACTGTTTTTT. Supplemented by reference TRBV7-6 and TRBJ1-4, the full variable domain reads GAGVSQSPRYKVTKRGQDVALRCDPISGHVSLYWYRQALGQGPEFLTYFNYEAQQDKSGLPNDRFSAERPEGSISTLTIQRTEQRDSAMYRCASSLYRGANEKLFFGSGTQLSVL.